This paragraph covers one T cell receptor (beta chain) sequence. The data stem from a study of blood T cell repertoires in COVID-19. Study information: Sample material is recorded as cDNA or gDNA derived from T cells, B-cell-depleted T cells, or PBMCs.

Profiling relied on immunoSEQ multiplex PCR, and the TCRdb table lists in-frame clones only, not all of them. The repertoire holds tens of thousands of clones, with roughly nine tenths as singletons. Patients of the Seattle cohort, enrolled during active infection, were followed longitudinally. The ends were cut back, 6 bases at V and 6 bases at J, with 15 bases in the middle. Germline CDR1 LNHDA, CDR2 SQIVND (reference sequence). The CDR3 totals 14 residues. The TCR comes from a woman over 75 with COVID-19, enrolled during active disease. The chain recombines TRBV19 with TRBJ2-1; D is perhaps TRBD2 (6 bases). Material for sequencing was peripheral blood. The CDR3 DNA follows: TGTGCCAGTAGGCAAAGCGGGCACCTCAATGAGCAGTTCTTC. It translates to CASRQSGHLNEQFF.